This T cell receptor beta chain was retrieved from a study of blood T cell repertoires in COVID-19. Study background: T cells, B-cell-depleted T cells, or PBMCs supplied cDNA or gDNA.

Profiled with immunoSEQ multiplex PCR; TCRdb holds only in-frame clones, not every one. This table holds about 400,000 clones, roughly 90% found once. The CDR3 sequence is 14 residues long. V lost 0 bases, J lost 4 bases, and 9 bases lay in between. Germline V gene sequence: CDR1 SGHNT, CDR2 YYREEE (reference sequence). The source is a woman aged 40-49 years with acute COVID-19. Sequencing was performed on PBMCs or T cells enriched from blood (not recorded which). V gene TRBV5-4 combines with J gene TRBJ2-3; D might be TRBD1 (6 bases). CDR3 sequence reads: CASSLVDRPDTQYF. The CDR3 nucleotides are TGTGCCAGCAGCTTGGTGGACAGACCAGATACGCAGTATTTT. Drawing the rest from reference TRBV5-4 and TRBJ2-3, the complete variable domain is ETGVTQSPTHLIKTRGQQVTLRCSSQSGHNTVSWYQQALGQGPQFIFQYYREEENGRGNFPPRFSGLQFPNYSSELNVNALELDDSALYLCASSLVDRPDTQYFGPGTRLTVL.